Listed below are T cell receptor beta chains from one sample, sequenced in a study of brain T cells in children with intractable seizures. Profiling relied on immunoSEQ multiplex PCR, and the TCRdb table lists in-frame clones only, not all of them. Of over 20,000 clones listed, 90% to 95% were seen once; the top ten hold 5% to 7%. This specimen consisted of peripheral blood, obtained at surgery. Receptor source: a boy aged 10-17 years with focal cortical dysplasia and intractable seizures. Both conserved end residues are part of each CDR3. Fields, in order: J gene, D gene, V gene, clone size, CDR3 DNA, CDR3 protein. A D gene is named only where the DNA matches it firmly. Only part of the rows carry a size: once, few, many, or a class if the clone is expanded.

TRBJ1-1 TRBD1 TRBV19 once TGTGCCAGTGCGGGACAGATGAACACTGAAGCTTTCTTT CASAGQMNTEAFF
TRBJ2-3 . TRBV5-1 . TGCGCCAGCAGCTTGGGACACGACACAGATACGCAGTATTTT CASSLGHDTDTQYF
TRBJ1-2 TRBD1 TRBV2 . TGTGCCAGCAGTGAAGCAGGACAGGGTAACTATGGCTACACCTTC CASSEAGQGNYGYTF
TRBJ2-5 TRBD1 TRBV18 . TGTGCCAGCTCACCACCGACAGGGGTCGATTTTCGGGAGACCCAGTACTTC CASSPPTGVDFRETQYF
TRBJ2-1 TRBD2 TRBV15 . TGTGCCACCAGCAGGGAACTAGCGGCCATCTCCTACAATGAGCAGTTCTTC CATSRELAAISYNEQFF
TRBJ2-7 TRBD2 TRBV27 . TGTGCCAGCAGGCTGTCAGCGGGGGGGCCGGTCCTATACGAGCAGTACTTC CASRLSAGGPVLYEQYF
TRBJ2-5 . TRBV4-1 . TGCGCCAGCAGCGGACTGGGGTTTTTGTTCGCAGAGACCCAGTACTTC CASSGLGFLFAETQYF
TRBJ1-2 . TRBV7-9 . TGTGCCAGCAGCTTAATCACCAACAGAGACTATGGCTACACCTTC CASSLITNRDYGYTF
TRBJ2-1 TRBD2 TRBV7-2 . TGTGCCAGCAGCTTAACTCCGACGTCAAGCGGGAGGTCTTACAATGAGCAGTTCTTC CASSLTPTSSGRSYNEQFF
TRBJ1-2 . TRBV6-5 . TGTGCCAGCAGGACCGCCGGGGTCTATGGCTACACCTTC CASRTAGVYGYTF